Shown below are 16 T cell receptor beta chains from a single sample sequenced in a study of cytomegalovirus exposure and HLA in healthy donors. PCR used 60 Vbeta primers and 13 Jbeta primers. The method was immunoSEQ multiplex PCR; TCRdb's version includes in-frame clones alone and lacks a portion of them. In the table there are about 160,000 clones, roughly four fifths of which are singletons. Sequenced: PBMCs. The receptors originated from a man aged 50-60 years in good health and CMV-seropositive.

This clone was seen a handful of times. In nucleotides, the CDR3 is TGTGCCAGCAGCCCCTACAACAGCTATGGCTACACCTTC. Translation: CASSPYNSYGYTF. The chain combines TRBV5-4 with TRBJ1-2; unclear D gene. Trimming took 4 bases from V and 4 from J, leaving 11 bases between them. Germline assignment: CDR1 SGHNT and CDR2 YYREEE (reference sequence). The CDR3 totals 13 residues.

The chain has TRBV30 and TRBJ1-2, with D perhaps matching TRBD1 (6 bases). V shed 2 bases and J shed 8 bases, with 15 bases lying between them. This CDR3 has 13 residues. Germline values: CDR1 GTSNPN, CDR2 SVGIG (reference sequence). DNA for the CDR3: TGTGCCTGGAGTTTCCTGGGACATGAGGGCTACACCTTC. It is translated as CAWSFLGHEGYTF.

The CDR3 reads CASSLPGHSGNTIYF. The CDR3 DNA reads as TGTGCCAGCAGCTTGCCAGGGCACTCTGGAAACACCATATATTTT. The rearrangement uses TRBV5-5 and TRBJ1-3; tentatively, D is TRBD1 (5 bases). Per the germline V gene, CDR1 is SGHKS and CDR2 is YYEKEE (reference sequence). The CDR3 contains 15 residues. V lost 1 base and J lost 0, with 8 bases in between.

The V call is TRBV11-1, the J call TRBJ1-1, with a possible D match to TRBD1 (5 bases). Between the trimmed V and J ends, which lost 4 bases and 11 bases, there was a span of 20 bases. Per germline, CDR1 SGHAT and CDR2 FQDESV (reference sequence). CDR3 length: 14 amino acids. DNA of the CDR3: TGTGCCAGCAGCTCGGCCCTACAGGAAGCGCGTGCTTTCTTT. Encoded protein: CASSSALQEARAFF.

This clone has more than one count but fewer than ten. The J gene is TRBJ2-7, the V gene TRBV5-6; the D is unclear. CDR3 length: 14 amino acids. Germline CDR1 SGHDT, CDR2 YYEEEE. V was trimmed by 0 bases and J by 5 bases, leaving 12 bases between them. CDR3 residues: CASSLVGRLHEQYF. DNA for the CDR3: TGTGCCAGCAGCTTGGTAGGCAGGCTCCACGAGCAGTACTTC.

The chain is built from TRBV7-2 and TRBJ1-2; TRBD1 aligns across 9 bases. V was clipped by 1 base and J by 2 bases; unmatched bases: 11. The CDR3 runs 18 residues. In germline, CDR1 is SGHTA, CDR2 FQGNSA. The CDR3 nucleotides are TGTGCCAGCAGCTTAGGCGGGACAGGGTCTTTGTCGAACTATGGCTACACCTTC. Translation gives CASSLGGTGSLSNYGYTF.

The V and J genes are TRBV21-1 and TRBJ1-5; TRBD1, the table's D call, was not compared with the DNA. TRBV21-1 is a known pseudogene. The CDR3 consists of 18 residues. CDR3 DNA sequence: TGTGCCAGCAGCAAAGTAATTGGGGACAGGGGGAGCAATCAGCCCCAGCATTTT. This encodes CASSKVIGDRGSNQPQHF.

This clone was picked up one time. The V gene is TRBV10-3, the J gene TRBJ2-5; D is perhaps TRBD1 (6 bases). The V gene lost 5 bases and the J gene lost 4 bases, with 14 bases spanning the gap. Germline assignment: CDR1 ENHRY and CDR2 SYGVKD. The CDR3 is 14 residues long. CDR3 DNA: TGTGCCATCAGTAGGGGGTGGATGGGAGAGACCCAGTACTTC. As protein: CAISRGWMGETQYF.

This clone has only one observation. The chain links TRBV5-6 to TRBJ1-5, with a tentative D call TRBD1 (5 bases). The germline V gene has CDR1 SGHDT and CDR2 YYEEEE. V was clipped by 0 bases and J by 5 bases, with 12 bases between them. The CDR3 consists of 15 residues. The CDR3 DNA is TGTGCCAGCAGCTTGGGAGGTAGGGGCGATCAGCCCCAGCATTTT. Protein product: CASSLGGRGDQPQHF.

The chain recombines TRBV4-3 with TRBJ2-6; D gene ambiguous. The CDR3 loop spans 14 amino acids. Germline V gene data show CDR1 as LGHNA and CDR2 as YSLEER. V was pared by 3 bases and J by 1 base, with 4 bases between. The CDR3 region has the DNA TGCGCCAGCAGCCATCATTCTGGGGCCAACGTCCTGACTTTC. Protein product: CASSHHSGANVLTF.

The V and J genes are TRBV6-5 and TRBJ2-1; TRBD2 matches 9 bases. CDR3 length: 15 amino acids. Germline CDR1 reads MNHEY; CDR2 reads SVGAGI. The V gene end was trimmed by 6 bases and the J gene end by 4 bases; junction bases not matched to a gene: 7. CDR3 sequence reads: CASSQLAGEYNEQFF. CDR3 nucleotides: TGTGCCAGCAGCCAATTAGCGGGAGAATACAATGAGCAGTTCTTC.

This chain links TRBV6-4 with TRBJ1-2; TRBD1 agrees at 12 bases. Trimming at V came to 0 bases and at J to 7 bases, leaving 6 bases not matched to a gene. CDR1 MRHNA and CDR2 SNTAGT come from the germline V gene. This CDR3 region has 16 residues. CDR3 in DNA: TGTGCCAGCAGTGACTCACCGGGACAGGGGGCCGGTGGCTACACCTTC. It yields the protein CASSDSPGQGAGGYTF.

This clone was observed a handful of times. Other nucleotide sequences from this sample produce the same CDR3. The chain is built from TRBV4-1 and TRBJ2-3; D gene ambiguous. Germline V gene sequence: CDR1 MGHRA, CDR2 YSYEKL. The length of the CDR3 is 15 residues. V lost 1 base, J lost 0 bases, and 8 bases lay in between. The CDR3: CASSQAWPSTDTQYF. CDR3 sequence (DNA): TGCGCCAGCAGCCAAGCTTGGCCCAGCACAGATACGCAGTATTTT.

The chain uses TRBV7-9 and TRBJ1-2; no clear D gene. Trimming left V 3 bases short and J 4 bases short, with 15 bases between. Germline assignment: CDR1 SEHNR and CDR2 FQNEAQ (reference sequence). This CDR3 spans 15 amino acids. The CDR3 DNA follows: TGTGCCAGCAGCTTCCGGGCGGGGAATGGCTATGGCTACACCTTC. Amino acid sequence: CASSFRAGNGYGYTF.

The chain joins TRBV9 to TRBJ2-1; 7 nucleotides match TRBD1. The trim removed 3 bases at V and 7 bases at J, leaving 7 bases unmatched. CDR1 is SGDLS and CDR2 is YYNGEE in the germline V gene. The CDR3 extends over 14 amino acids. The CDR3 region is CASSARDRGNEQFF. The CDR3, as DNA: TGTGCCAGCAGCGCCCGGGACAGAGGGAATGAGCAGTTCTTC.

The chain combines TRBV30 with TRBJ1-1; D is ambiguous. Germline CDR1 and CDR2: GTSNPN and SVGIG (reference sequence). V was cut by 4 bases and J by 0 bases, with 6 bases left in between. The length of the CDR3 is 12 residues. CDR3 sequence (DNA): TGTGCCTGGACAGTCATGAACACTGAAGCTTTCTTT. Protein: CAWTVMNTEAFF.